Listed below are T cell receptor beta chains from one sample, sequenced in a study of vaccination and CD4 T cells after COVID-19. TCRdb called the PCR reads again in MiXCR, with one record for every CDR3 protein. The sample shows 15,000 to 20,000 distinct CDR3 sequences, approximately 45% of them seen only once. Their specific antigens are unknown. The source material was CD4+ T cells from blood, cultured in vitro, sampled after SARS-CoV-2 vaccination. These receptors were obtained from a human donor who had recovered from COVID-19. CDR3s include the opening cysteine and the closing phenylalanine or tryptophan. A D gene is named only where the DNA matches it firmly. For some rows the clone size is stated as once, few or many, or as a class when expanded; others skip it.

TRBV4-2	TRBD2	TRBJ2-2	few	CASSQLGTSGYTGELFF	TGTGCCAGCAGCCAATTGGGGACTAGCGGCTACACCGGGGAGCTGTTTTTT
TRBV30	TRBD1	TRBJ1-2	NA	CAWNSGTGAKGYTF	TGTGCCTGGAACTCCGGGACAGGGGCGAAGGGCTACACCTTC
TRBV28	TRBD1	TRBJ1-1	NA	CASSPGGGSNTEAFF	TGTGCCAGCAGTCCAGGGGGGGGGTCGAACACTGAAGCTTTCTTT
TRBV27	TRBD1	TRBJ2-5	NA	CASSPSDRVGTQYF	TGTGCCAGCAGTCCTTCGGACAGGGTGGGGACCCAGTACTTC
TRBV12-3/TRBV12-4	TRBD1	TRBJ1-1	NA	CASSFIGQGSPEAFF	TGTGCCAGCAGTTTCATCGGACAGGGAAGTCCTGAAGCTTTCTTT
TRBV12-3/TRBV12-4	TRBD1	TRBJ2-1	NA	CASSLRQGAGNEQFF	TGTGCCAGCAGTTTACGGCAGGGGGCGGGAAATGAGCAGTTCTTC
TRBV28	TRBD2	TRBJ2-3	NA	CASSLGLTSGGTDTQYF	TGTGCCAGCAGTCTTGGCCTGACTAGCGGGGGCACAGATACGCAGTATTTT
TRBV20-1	NA	TRBJ2-3	few	CSAPRGLSTDTQYF	TGCAGTGCTCCCCGGGGGCTCAGCACAGATACGCAGTATTTT
TRBV7-9	TRBD1	TRBJ1-1	NA	CASTNSGGGTEAFF	TGTGCCAGCACTAACTCAGGGGGTGGCACTGAAGCTTTCTTT
TRBV6-1	TRBD1	TRBJ1-1	NA	CASGNRDSPLAFPLNTEAFF	TGTGCCAGCGGGAATCGGGACAGCCCCCTTGCTTTCCCCCTGAACACTGAAGCTTTCTTT
TRBV7-9	NA	TRBJ2-1	NA	CASSLAHGANEQFF	TGTGCCAGCAGCTTAGCCCACGGGGCCAATGAGCAGTTCTTC
TRBV27	TRBD1	TRBJ1-4	NA	CASRSGTANEKLFF	TGTGCCAGCAGATCCGGGACAGCAAATGAAAAACTGTTTTTT
TRBV20-1	NA	TRBJ2-2	NA	CSASFASNTGELFF	TGCAGTGCTAGTTTTGCCTCGAACACCGGGGAGCTGTTTTTT
TRBV20-1	NA	TRBJ2-2	few	CSARDLPGVNTGELFF	TGCAGTGCTAGAGATCTTCCAGGGGTGAACACCGGGGAGCTGTTTTTT
TRBV7-3	NA	TRBJ2-6	few	CASSLPGSSGANVLTF	TGTGCCAGCAGCTTACCCGGATCCTCTGGGGCCAACGTCCTGACTTTC
TRBV20-1	NA	TRBJ1-2	NA	CSARDPEPGLFTF	TGCAGTGCTAGAGATCCTGAGCCAGGTCTCTTCACCTTC
TRBV11-2	NA	TRBJ2-7	NA	CASSLNTGGTSYEQYF	TGTGCCAGCAGCTTAAACACCGGGGGTACCTCCTACGAGCAGTACTTC
TRBV4-1	NA	TRBJ1-5	few	CASSQVWSGNWQPQHF	TGCGCCAGCAGCCAAGTTTGGTCAGGGAACTGGCAGCCCCAGCATTTT
TRBV7-2	NA	TRBJ2-2	NA	CASSGPGPVLERTGELFF	TGTGCCAGCAGCGGACCGGGACCAGTTTTGGAGAGGACCGGGGAGCTGTTTTTT
TRBV20-1	TRBD1	TRBJ1-2	medium-sized	CSARWGQGNYGYTF	TGCAGTGCTAGGTGGGGACAGGGCAACTATGGCTACACCTTC
TRBV4-1	NA	TRBJ1-5	NA	CASSQVDMGMSAGQPQHF	TGCGCCAGCAGCCAAGTCGACATGGGCATGAGCGCGGGTCAGCCCCAGCATTTT
TRBV2	NA	TRBJ1-4	few	CASNIGRDEKLFF	TGTGCCAGCAATATTGGCAGGGATGAAAAACTGTTTTTT
TRBV20-1	TRBD1	TRBJ1-5	few	CSARQGANENQPQHF	TGCAGTGCTCGACAGGGGGCAAACGAGAATCAGCCCCAGCATTTT
TRBV12-1	NA	TRBJ2-1	NA	CASRQGYNEQFF	TGTGCCAGCAGACAGGGCTACAATGAGCAGTTCTTC
TRBV7-3	NA	TRBJ2-5	NA	CASSLSAAQETQYF	TGTGCCAGCAGCTTATCGGCAGCCCAAGAGACCCAGTACTTC
TRBV2	NA	TRBJ2-7	few	CASRPDITEQYF	TGTGCCAGCAGGCCGGACATTACCGAGCAGTACTTC
TRBV7-2	TRBD2	TRBJ2-5	NA	CASSLTSGIFQETQYF	TGTGCCAGCAGCTTGACTAGCGGGATCTTCCAAGAGACCCAGTACTTC
TRBV28	NA	TRBJ1-2	NA	CASKVPGAGCGYTF	TGTGCCAGCAAGGTTCCTGGGGCGGGCTGTGGCTACACCTTC
TRBV6-1	NA	TRBJ2-5	NA	CASSDAGKTQYF	TGTGCCAGCAGTGATGCTGGGAAGACCCAGTACTTC
TRBV20-1	TRBD2	TRBJ2-1	once	CSARASRGLAVAVVDNEQFF	TGCAGTGCTAGAGCTTCTAGGGGACTAGCTGTTGCCGTGGTGGACAATGAGCAGTTCTTC
TRBV10-3	NA	TRBJ1-2	few	CAISVRADSPSYGYTF	TGTGCCATCAGTGTAAGGGCCGACAGCCCTAGCTATGGCTACACCTTC
TRBV6-1	TRBD2	TRBJ2-7	few	CASIRTSGAYEQYF	TGTGCCAGCATACGGACTAGCGGGGCCTACGAGCAGTACTTC
TRBV19	TRBD2	TRBJ2-3	few	CASKFQRESSDTQYF	TGTGCCAGTAAATTTCAGCGGGAGAGTTCAGATACGCAGTATTTT
TRBV18	NA	TRBJ1-1	few	CASSWTQFEAFF	TGTGCCAGCTCATGGACACAATTTGAAGCTTTCTTT
TRBV6-1	TRBD1	TRBJ2-1	few	CASTRQGQYNEQFF	TGTGCCAGCACTAGACAGGGCCAGTACAATGAGCAGTTCTTC
TRBV7-8	TRBD1	TRBJ2-3	NA	CASSFGQGRSSTDTQYF	TGTGCCAGCAGCTTTGGACAGGGGCGTTCTAGCACAGATACGCAGTATTTT
TRBV18	NA	TRBJ2-3	few	CASSPKNTDTQYF	TGTGCCAGCTCACCAAAAAACACAGATACGCAGTATTTT
TRBV20-1	TRBD1	TRBJ2-3	NA	CSATTGDGTDTQYF	TGCAGTGCTACGACAGGGGATGGCACAGATACGCAGTATTTT
TRBV2	TRBD1	TRBJ2-7	NA	CASRQGLIYEQYF	TGTGCCAGCAGACAGGGGTTAATCTACGAGCAGTACTTC
TRBV7-6	NA	TRBJ1-2	NA	CASSSYADHGYTF	TGTGCCAGCAGCTCTTACGCTGACCATGGCTACACCTTC
TRBV2	NA	TRBJ2-1	once	CASSPIQGYNNEQFF	TGTGCCAGCAGCCCCATTCAGGGGTACAACAATGAGCAGTTCTTC
TRBV5-1	TRBD2	TRBJ2-3	NA	CASSHGLAGGTDTQYF	TGCGCCAGCAGCCACGGACTAGCGGGGGGCACAGATACGCAGTATTTT
TRBV2	NA	TRBJ2-7	once	CATQGTSYEQYF	TGTGCAACTCAGGGGACCTCCTACGAGCAGTACTTC
TRBV19	NA	TRBJ2-2	NA	CATSGTANTGELFF	TGTGCCACCTCAGGGACGGCGAACACCGGGGAGCTGTTTTTT
TRBV7-9	NA	TRBJ2-3	medium-sized	CASTLREDTQYF	TGTGCCAGCACCCTCAGGGAGGATACGCAGTATTTT
TRBV15	TRBD2	TRBJ2-3	few	CATSWDGQGLKASGRRNTQYF	TGTGCCACCAGCTGGGATGGACAGGGGCTCAAGGCTAGCGGGAGGAGAAATACGCAGTATTTT
TRBV30	TRBD2	TRBJ2-3	NA	CAWSLGTSGVSGTQYF	TGTGCCTGGAGTCTAGGGACTAGCGGAGTCAGTGGTACGCAGTATTTT
TRBV5-4	TRBD1	TRBJ2-1	medium-sized	CASSPSTGRQFF	TGTGCCAGCAGCCCCTCGACAGGGAGGCAGTTCTTC
TRBV20-1	TRBD1	TRBJ1-6	NA	CSASPDRGSPLHF	TGCAGTGCTAGTCCGGACAGGGGTTCACCCCTCCACTTT
TRBV28	TRBD2	TRBJ2-7	NA	CASSLIGRAVDEQYF	TGTGCCAGCAGTTTAATCGGGAGGGCCGTGGACGAGCAGTACTTC
TRBV19	NA	TRBJ2-6	NA	CASSISGANVLTF	TGTGCCAGTAGTATATCTGGGGCCAACGTCCTGACTTTC
TRBV19	NA	TRBJ2-2	NA	CASSFRGRTGELFF	TGTGCCAGTAGTTTCCGAGGGAGGACCGGGGAGCTGTTTTTT
TRBV20-1	TRBD1	TRBJ2-5	NA	CSAAAGQGRETQYF	TGCAGTGCTGCGGCTGGACAGGGTAGAGAGACCCAGTACTTC
TRBV12-3/TRBV12-4	NA	TRBJ2-2	NA	CASSPSTAGELFF	TGTGCCAGCAGTCCCTCGACCGCCGGGGAGCTGTTTTTT
TRBV19	NA	TRBJ1-5	NA	CASRSISSQPQHF	TGTGCCAGTAGGAGTATCAGTTCTCAGCCCCAGCATTTT
TRBV7-9	NA	TRBJ2-3	NA	CASSPRGTTDTQYF	TGTGCCAGCAGCCCGAGAGGGACGACAGATACGCAGTATTTT
TRBV7-3	NA	TRBJ2-7	NA	CVSSSSAWGEQYF	TGTGTCAGCAGCTCCTCAGCTTGGGGAGAGCAGTACTTC
TRBV15	TRBD2	TRBJ2-3	NA	CATSGLGLAITDTQYF	TGTGCCACCAGCGGCCTGGGACTAGCGATCACAGATACGCAGTATTTT
TRBV20-1	NA	TRBJ2-4	few	CSARVALLPNIQYF	TGCAGTGCTAGAGTTGCACTACTTCCCAACATTCAGTACTTC
TRBV20-1	TRBD1	TRBJ2-1	medium-sized	CSAPDRATYNEQFF	TGCAGTGCCCCGGACAGGGCCACCTACAATGAGCAGTTCTTC